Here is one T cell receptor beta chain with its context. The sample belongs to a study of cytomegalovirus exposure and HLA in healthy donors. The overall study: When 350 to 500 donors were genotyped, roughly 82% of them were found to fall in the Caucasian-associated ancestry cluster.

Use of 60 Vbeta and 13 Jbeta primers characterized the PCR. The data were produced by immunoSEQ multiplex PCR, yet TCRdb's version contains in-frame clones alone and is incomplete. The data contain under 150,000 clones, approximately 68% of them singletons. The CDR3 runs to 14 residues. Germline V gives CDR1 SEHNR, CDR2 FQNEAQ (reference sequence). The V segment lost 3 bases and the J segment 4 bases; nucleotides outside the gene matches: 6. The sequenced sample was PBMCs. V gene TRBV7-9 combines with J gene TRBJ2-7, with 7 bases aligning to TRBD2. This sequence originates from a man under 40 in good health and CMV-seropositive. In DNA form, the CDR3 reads TGTGCCAGCAGCTTTCTCGCCGGGAGGTACGAGCAGTACTTC. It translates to CASSFLAGRYEQYF.